This TCR beta chain was sequenced in a study of lymphopenia after photon versus proton radiotherapy. Germline V CDR1 and CDR2: SGHTA, FQGNSA. V lost 1 base and J lost 3, with 9 bases in between. The CDR3 totals 14 residues. On this clone itself: As yet, its antigen is unknown.

Study-wide points: Photon-treated patients lost naive T cells and TCR diversity; proton-treated stayed stable. In patients who died, overall survival fell as post-nadir TCR diversity dropped more.

The method was immunoSEQ multiplex PCR; TCRdb's version includes in-frame clones alone and lacks a portion of them. The profile shows more than 80,000 clones, around 88% of them singletons. The TCR sequence derives from a man aged 55 to 69 with pancreatic cancer. The source was peripheral blood, collected from a patient treated with proton-based radiotherapy. The V gene is TRBV7-2, the J gene TRBJ2-5; no reliable D call. CDR3: CASSLGLVKETQYF. The DNA of the CDR3 is TGTGCCAGCAGCTTAGGCCTGGTAAAAGAGACCCAGTACTTC.